The rows below give T cell receptor beta chains drawn from one sample of a study of cytomegalovirus exposure and HLA in healthy donors. Assay: immunoSEQ multiplex PCR; the TCRdb copy retains only in-frame clones and omits some. The sample shows around 170,000 clones, 65% to 85% of them seen only once. Sequenced material: PBMCs. The receptors derive from a man in his 60s in good health and CMV-seronegative. Both conserved end residues are part of each CDR3. A D gene is named only where the DNA matches it firmly. Clone sizes are given selectively: once, few, many, or a class where the clone is expanded.

d_gene,j_gene,abundance,v_gene,CDR3nt,CDR3aa
.,TRBJ2-2,.,TRBV9,TGTGCCAGCAGTAGACAGGTTGAGCACACCGGGGAGCTGTTTTTT,CASSRQVEHTGELFF
TRBD1,TRBJ2-1,.,TRBV5-1,TGCGCCAGCAGCTCGGGACAGTCCTACAATGAGCAGTTCTTC,CASSSGQSYNEQFF
.,TRBJ1-6,.,TRBV19,TGTGCCAGTAGTACCCAGGTCCTAAATTCACCCCTCCACTTT,CASSTQVLNSPLHF
TRBD1,TRBJ2-7,.,TRBV6-4,TGTGCCAGCAGTGAACAGGGGGCCGGCTCCTACGAGCAGTACTTC,CASSEQGAGSYEQYF
.,TRBJ2-7,few,TRBV4-2,TGTGCCAGCAGCCAAGACGGATCAAGGGCGGGCGAGCAGTACTTC,CASSQDGSRAGEQYF
TRBD1,TRBJ2-2,few,TRBV7-2,TGTGCCAGCAGCCGCGACAGGGCCGGGGAGCTGTTTTTT,CASSRDRAGELFF
.,TRBJ2-7,.,TRBV11-2,TGTGCCAGCAGCATCTCGAGGGAGCAGTACTTC,CASSISREQYF
TRBD2,TRBJ2-7,.,TRBV15,TGTGCCACCAGCAGAGCGCCCGGGACTAGTATTGAGCAGTACTTC,CATSRAPGTSIEQYF
TRBD1,TRBJ2-7,.,TRBV30,TGTGCCTGGAGTGTTTTCGGGACAGGAGACGAGCAGTACTTC,CAWSVFGTGDEQYF
.,TRBJ2-7,.,TRBV28,TGTGCCAGCAGTTTAGTGGGAGGGGGATTCGAGCAGTACTTC,CASSLVGGGFEQYF
.,TRBJ2-7,.,TRBV6-1,TGTGCCAGCGGCAAAGCGGGTATCGACGAGCAGTACTTC,CASGKAGIDEQYF